This paragraph covers one TCR beta chain sequence. Its target is not known. Trimming removed 3 bases at V and 2 bases at J, with 13 bases between. The CDR3 is 15 amino acids. The germline gives CDR1 LGHDT, CDR2 YNNKEL (reference sequence). The data belong to a study of T cell responses to AZD1222 COVID-19 vaccine. Method: immunoSEQ multiplex PCR; TCRdb's copy keeps in-frame clones and lacks some. The sample carries around 170,000 clones, about 90% recorded once. Points from the study as a whole: White British donors predominated, females outnumbered males, and clonal diversity was possibly underestimated.

Material: peripheral blood, obtained 28 days after the second AZD1222 dose. This chain joins TRBV3-1 (or the pseudogene TRBV3-2) and TRBJ1-2; maybe TRBD1 (6 bases). The sequence came from an adult who received the AZD1222 COVID-19 vaccine. This CDR3 is CASSHTLGGNYGYTF. Written as DNA, the CDR3 is TGTGCCAGCAGCCACACCTTAGGGGGGAACTATGGCTACACCTTC.